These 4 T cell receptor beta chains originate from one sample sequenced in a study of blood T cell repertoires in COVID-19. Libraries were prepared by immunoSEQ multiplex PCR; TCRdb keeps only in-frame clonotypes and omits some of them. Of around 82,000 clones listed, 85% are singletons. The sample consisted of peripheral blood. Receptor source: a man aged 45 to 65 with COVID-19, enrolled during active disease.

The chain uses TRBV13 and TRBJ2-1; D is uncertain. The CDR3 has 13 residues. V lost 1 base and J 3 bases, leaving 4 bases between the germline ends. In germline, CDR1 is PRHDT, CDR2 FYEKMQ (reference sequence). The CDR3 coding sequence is TGTGCCAGCAGCTTAGACGGCTACAATGAGCAGTTCTTC. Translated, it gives CASSLDGYNEQFF. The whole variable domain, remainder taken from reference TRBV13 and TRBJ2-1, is AAGVIQSPRHLIKEKRETATLKCYPIPRHDTVYWYQQGPGQDPQFLISFYEKMQSDKGSIPDRFSAQQFSDYHSELNMSSLELGDSALYFCASSLDGYNEQFFGPGTRLTVL.

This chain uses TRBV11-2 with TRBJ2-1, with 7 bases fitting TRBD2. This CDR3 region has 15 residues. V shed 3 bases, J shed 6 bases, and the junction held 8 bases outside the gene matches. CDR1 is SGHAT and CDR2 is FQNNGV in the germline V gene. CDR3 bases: TGTGCCAGCAGCTTCACTATTTGGGGGGGCAATGAGCAGTTCTTC. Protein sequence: CASSFTIWGGNEQFF.

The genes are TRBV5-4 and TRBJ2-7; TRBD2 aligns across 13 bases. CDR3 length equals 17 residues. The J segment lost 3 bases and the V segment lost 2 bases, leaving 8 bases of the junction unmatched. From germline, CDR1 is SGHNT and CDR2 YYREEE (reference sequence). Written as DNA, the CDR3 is TGTGCCAGCAGCTTAGGACTAGCGGGAGAAGGAGGCTACGAGCAGTACTTC. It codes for CASSLGLAGEGGYEQYF.

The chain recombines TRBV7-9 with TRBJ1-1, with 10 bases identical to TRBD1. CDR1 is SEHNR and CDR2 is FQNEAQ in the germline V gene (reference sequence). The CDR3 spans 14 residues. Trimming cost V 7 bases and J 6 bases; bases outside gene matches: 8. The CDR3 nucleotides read TGTGCCAGCACCAGGGACAGGGGTTTCCCTGAAGCTTTCTTT. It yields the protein CASTRDRGFPEAFF.